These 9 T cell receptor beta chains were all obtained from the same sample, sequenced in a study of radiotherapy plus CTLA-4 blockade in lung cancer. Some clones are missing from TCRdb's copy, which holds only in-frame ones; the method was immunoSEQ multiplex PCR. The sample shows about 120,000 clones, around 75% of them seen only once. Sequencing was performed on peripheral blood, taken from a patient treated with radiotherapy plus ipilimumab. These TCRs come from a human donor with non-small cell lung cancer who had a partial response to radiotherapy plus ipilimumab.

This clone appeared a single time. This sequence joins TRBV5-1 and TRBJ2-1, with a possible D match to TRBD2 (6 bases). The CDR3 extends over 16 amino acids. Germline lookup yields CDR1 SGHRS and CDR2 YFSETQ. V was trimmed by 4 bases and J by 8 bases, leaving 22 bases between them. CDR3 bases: TGCGCCAGCAGCCCTTCGGCTAGGACGGGGGACGATGAGCAGTTCTTC. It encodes CASSPSARTGDDEQFF.

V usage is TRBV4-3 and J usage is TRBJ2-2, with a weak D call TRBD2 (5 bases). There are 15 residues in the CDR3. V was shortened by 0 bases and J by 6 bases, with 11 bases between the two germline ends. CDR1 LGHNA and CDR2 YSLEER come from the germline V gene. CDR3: CASSQDRSSPGELFF. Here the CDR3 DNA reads TGCGCCAGCAGCCAAGATCGTTCTAGCCCCGGGGAGCTGTTTTTT.

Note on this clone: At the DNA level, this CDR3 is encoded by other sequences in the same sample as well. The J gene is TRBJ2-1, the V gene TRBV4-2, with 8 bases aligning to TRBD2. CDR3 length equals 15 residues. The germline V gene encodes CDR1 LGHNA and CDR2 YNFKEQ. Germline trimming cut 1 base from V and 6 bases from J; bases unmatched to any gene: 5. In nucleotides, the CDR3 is TGTGCCAGCAGCCAAGCCAGCGGGAGAGGCAATGAGCAGTTCTTC. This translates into CASSQASGRGNEQFF.

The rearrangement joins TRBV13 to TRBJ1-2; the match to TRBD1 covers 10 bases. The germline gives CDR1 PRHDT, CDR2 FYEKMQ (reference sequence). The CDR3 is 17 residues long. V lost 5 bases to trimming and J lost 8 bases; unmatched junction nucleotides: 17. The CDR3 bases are TGTGCCAGCAGCCGACGGACAGGGGGGATTAATTTGAGAGGCTACACCTTC. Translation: CASSRRTGGINLRGYTF.

CDR3 nucleotide sequence: TGCGCCAGCAGCCTCCGACTAGCGGGAGGTAACAATGAGCAGTTCTTC. Translating gives CASSLRLAGGNNEQFF. The rearrangement uses TRBV5-1 and TRBJ2-1; TRBD2 agrees at 13 bases. CDR3 length equals 16 residues. In germline, CDR1 is SGHRS, CDR2 YFSETQ. Unmatched junction bases numbered 6, after V lost 4 bases and J lost 5 bases.

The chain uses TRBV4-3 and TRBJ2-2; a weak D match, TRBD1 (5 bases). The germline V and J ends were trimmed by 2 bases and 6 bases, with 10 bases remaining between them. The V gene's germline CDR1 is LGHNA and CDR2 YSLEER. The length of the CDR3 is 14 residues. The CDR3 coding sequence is TGCGCCAGCAGCCAAAGACCAGGGTCCGGGGAGCTGTTTTTT. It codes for CASSQRPGSGELFF.

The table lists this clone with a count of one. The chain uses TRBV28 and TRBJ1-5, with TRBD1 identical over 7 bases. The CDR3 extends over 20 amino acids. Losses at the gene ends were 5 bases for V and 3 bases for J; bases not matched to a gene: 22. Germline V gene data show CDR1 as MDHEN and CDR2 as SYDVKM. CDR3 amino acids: CASSALNRQGEIENNQPQHF. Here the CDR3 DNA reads TGTGCCAGCAGTGCCCTGAATCGGCAGGGGGAGATTGAGAACAATCAGCCCCAGCATTTT.

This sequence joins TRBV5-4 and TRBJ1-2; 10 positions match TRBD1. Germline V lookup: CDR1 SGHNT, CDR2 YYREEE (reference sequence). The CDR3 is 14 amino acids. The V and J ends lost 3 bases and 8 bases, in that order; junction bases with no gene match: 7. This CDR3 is CASSSAGTGDGYTF. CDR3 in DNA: TGTGCCAGCAGCTCGGCCGGGACAGGGGACGGCTACACCTTC.

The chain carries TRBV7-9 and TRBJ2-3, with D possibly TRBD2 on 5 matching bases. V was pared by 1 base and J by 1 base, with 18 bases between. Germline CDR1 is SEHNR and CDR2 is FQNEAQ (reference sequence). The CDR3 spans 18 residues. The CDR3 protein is CASSLERRRAAGTDTQYF. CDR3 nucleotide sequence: TGTGCCAGCAGCTTAGAACGGAGAAGGGCAGCGGGCACAGATACGCAGTATTTT. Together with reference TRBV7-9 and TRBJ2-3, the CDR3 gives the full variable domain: DTGVSQNPRHKITKRGQNVTFRCDPISEHNRLYWYRQTLGQGPEFLTYFQNEAQLEKSRLLSDRFSAERPKGSFSTLEIQRTEQGDSAMYLCASSLERRRAAGTDTQYFGPGTRLTVL.